This entry describes one T cell receptor (beta chain). The sample originates from a study of cytomegalovirus exposure and HLA in healthy donors. The PCR made use of 60 Vbeta and 13 Jbeta primers. TCRdb keeps only in-frame clones here, not all; method: immunoSEQ multiplex PCR. Seen here are 100,000 to 150,000 clones, 60% to 80% observed once, and the top ten hold 1.4% to 1.5%. CDR1 and CDR2 from the germline V gene are SGHTA and FQGNSA. V dropped 7 bases and J dropped 4 bases, with 22 bases sitting between them. CDR3 length equals 16 residues. The chain joins TRBV7-2 to TRBJ2-5, with D perhaps matching TRBD2 (5 bases). This TCR derives from a female donor in good health and CMV-seronegative. Sequences were obtained from PBMCs. The CDR3 bases are TGTGCCAGCACCACTTCCCCGGCGGGCCGGGGAGAGACCCAGTACTTC. It is translated as CASTTSPAGRGETQYF.